This TCR beta chain came from a study of cytomegalovirus exposure and HLA in healthy donors. Study-wide points: The study listed approximately 160 cytomegalovirus-associated TCR beta chains.

V was cut by 5 bases and J by 7 bases, with 11 bases left in between. Germline lookup yields CDR1 MNHNS and CDR2 SASEGT. CDR3 length equals 12 residues. Using immunoSEQ multiplex PCR, the repertoire was profiled, and TCRdb retains in-frame clones only, with some absent. The table has fewer than 200,000 clones, approximately 86% seen once. This clone was seen only once. Its antigen is still unknown. The donors were members of the validation cohort comprising over 90 subjects, separate from the roughly 650-subject first cohort. This rearrangement joins TRBV6-1 to TRBJ1-1; tentative D call: TRBD1 (6 bases). The specimen sequenced was PBMCs. This clonotype was obtained from a young woman in good health and CMV-seronegative. The CDR3 DNA is TGTGCCAGCAGTCTTGGACAGCTTGAAGCTTTCTTT. It specifies CASSLGQLEAFF.